Shown below are 20 T cell receptor beta chains from a single sample sequenced in a study of T cell responses to AZD1222 COVID-19 vaccine. This table comes from immunoSEQ multiplex PCR, and its TCRdb copy is limited to in-frame clones, with some not included. The sample carries 90,000 to 150,000 clones, 88% recorded once. Source: peripheral blood, taken on day 0 of AZD1222 vaccination. The receptors originated from an adult in good health.

The CDR3 DNA is TGTGCCAGCAGCTTTTCTCCGCAATTAGAGACCCAGTACTTC. This gives the protein CASSFSPQLETQYF. The rearrangement links TRBV7-9 to TRBJ2-5; D not certain. V was shortened by 3 bases and J by 4 bases, with 12 bases between the two germline ends. CDR1 is SEHNR, CDR2 FQNEAQ, per germline (reference sequence). The CDR3 is 14 residues long.

The gene calls are TRBV14 and TRBJ2-4; TRBD1 is a possible D gene (6 bases). The germline CDR1 and CDR2 sequences are SGHDN and FVKESK. Trimming took off 3 bases at V and 3 bases at J, with 6 bases between the two ends. This CDR3 is built from 13 residues. CDR3 residues: CASSHRGKNIQYF. CDR3 in DNA: TGTGCCAGCAGCCACAGGGGCAAAAACATTCAGTACTTC.

The J gene is TRBJ1-2, the V gene TRBV5-1, with 12 nucleotides matching TRBD1. The trim removed 0 bases at V and 6 bases at J, leaving 9 bases unmatched. This CDR3 has 17 residues. The germline CDR1 and CDR2 sequences are SGHRS and YFSETQ. CDR3 residues: CASSLGLGQGAGDGYTF. CDR3 DNA sequence: TGCGCCAGCAGCTTGGGTTTGGGACAGGGGGCAGGAGATGGCTACACCTTC.

This chain uses TRBV5-5 with TRBJ2-7; D perhaps matches TRBD1 (6 bases). The germline gives CDR1 SGHKS, CDR2 YYEKEE (reference sequence). This CDR3 spans 13 amino acids. Trimming removed 2 bases at V and 3 bases at J, with 9 bases between. CDR3 sequence: CASSFGRGYEQYF. Written as DNA, the CDR3 is TGTGCCAGCAGCTTCGGCAGGGGCTACGAGCAGTACTTC.

The chain is built from TRBV12-3 or TRBV12-4 and TRBJ1-1; 7 bases fit TRBD1. V dropped 0 bases and J dropped 10; count of bases not matched to a gene: 5. CDR3 length: 13 amino acids. CDR3 DNA: TGTGCCAGCAGTTTAGCGGGACAGAGTCTAGCTTTCTTT. This translates into CASSLAGQSLAFF.

This rearrangement joins TRBV6-5 to TRBJ1-5; no clear D. The V end was cut by 7 bases, the J end by 0 bases, with 10 bases between. CDR1 and CDR2 from the germline V gene are MNHEY and SVGAGI. The CDR3 runs 14 residues. CDR3 region: CASIPPHSNQPQHF. The CDR3 DNA reads TGTGCCAGCATCCCCCCCCATAGCAATCAGCCCCAGCATTTT.

The J gene is TRBJ1-2, the V gene TRBV6-5; 7 bases fit TRBD1. V lost 2 bases and J lost 0; bases outside the gene matches: 6. The CDR3 is 16 residues long. The germline V gene encodes CDR1 MNHEY and CDR2 SVGAGI. The CDR3 nucleotides are TGTGCCAGCAGTTACATCGACAGGGCCCCTAACTATGGCTACACCTTC. This sequence encodes CASSYIDRAPNYGYTF.

The V and J genes are TRBV5-1 and TRBJ2-1; 7 nucleotides align to TRBD2. Trimming cost V 4 bases and J 6 bases; bases outside gene matches: 13. The CDR3 is 16 amino acids. Germline V CDR1 and CDR2: SGHRS, YFSETQ. Here the CDR3 reads CASSGGLRGAPNEQFF. CDR3 nucleotides: TGCGCCAGCAGCGGGGGACTAAGGGGAGCCCCCAATGAGCAGTTCTTC.

The genes are TRBV29-1 and TRBJ1-1, with D uncertain. V dropped 7 bases and J dropped 5 bases, with 8 bases sitting between them. The CDR3 runs to 10 residues. Germline loops: CDR1 SQVTM, CDR2 ANQGSEA. DNA for the CDR3: TGCAGCGGCAGAGGGACTGAAGCTTTCTTT. Protein: CSGRGTEAFF.

CDR3 sequence: CASSYSPGNTIYF. As DNA, the CDR3 is TGTGCCAGCAGTTATTCCCCTGGAAACACCATATATTTT. The V and J genes are TRBV6-5 and TRBJ1-3, with D uncertain. Germline V gene data show CDR1 as MNHEY and CDR2 as SVGAGI. Trimming removed 3 bases from V and 2 bases from J, with 5 bases in between. The CDR3 extends over 13 amino acids.

The chain employs TRBV7-3 and TRBJ1-6; D might be TRBD1 (6 bases). Trimming cost V 2 bases and J 7 bases, with 12 bases left between them. Per germline, CDR1 SGHTA and CDR2 FQGTGA. There are 15 residues in the CDR3. CDR3 bases: TGTGCCAGCAGCTTAGGGACACGCCTAAATTCACCCCTCCACTTT. Translated: CASSLGTRLNSPLHF. Filled out from reference TRBV7-3 and TRBJ1-6, the complete variable domain reads GAGVSQTPSNKVTEKGKYVELRCDPISGHTALYWYRQSLGQGPEFLIYFQGTGAADDSGLPNDRFFAVRPEGSVSTLKIQRTERGDSAVYLCASSLGTRLNSPLHFGNGTRLTVT.

The chain carries TRBV5-1 and TRBJ1-4, with a tentative D call TRBD1 (5 bases). Germline V CDR1 and CDR2: SGHRS, YFSETQ. The V and J ends lost 4 bases and 8 bases respectively, with 12 bases between them. CDR3 length equals 13 residues. The CDR3 DNA reads TGCGCCAGCAGCCGGGGGAAGCGCGAAAAACTGTTTTTT. Translating it yields CASSRGKREKLFF.

This clone came up once. This sequence joins TRBV4-1 and TRBJ2-2; 12 bases match TRBD2. With 3 bases clipped from V and 1 base from J, the junction kept 0 bases outside the gene matches. The V gene's germline CDR1 is MGHRA and CDR2 YSYEKL. The CDR3 consists of 16 residues. CDR3 coding DNA: TGCGCCAGCAGCCAGGGACTAGCGGGGAACACCGGGGAGCTGTTTTTT. Its translation: CASSQGLAGNTGELFF.

In this sample, this clone turned up once. The genes are TRBV27 and TRBJ2-1; D gene unclear. Trimming removed 5 bases at V and 7 bases at J, with 9 bases between. Germline CDR1 is MNHEY and CDR2 is SMNVEV (reference sequence). The CDR3 sequence is 12 residues long. CDR3 in DNA: TGTGCCAGCAGTATAACCGGGAATGAGCAGTTCTTC. Its translation is CASSITGNEQFF.

The chain links TRBV9 to TRBJ2-3; D remains unclear. Germline-derived CDR1 and CDR2 are SGDLS and YYNGEE. Trimming stripped 2 bases from V and 2 bases from J, with 3 bases between. The CDR3 is made up of 12 amino acids. CDR3 amino acids: CASSVYTDTQYF. In DNA form, the CDR3 reads TGTGCCAGCAGCGTCTACACAGATACGCAGTATTTT. Variable domain in full (rest from reference TRBV9 and TRBJ2-3): DSGVTQTPKHLITATGQRVTLRCSPRSGDLSVYWYQQSLDQGLQFLIQYYNGEERAKGNILERFSAQQFPDLHSELNLSSLELGDSALYFCASSVYTDTQYFGPGTRLTVL.

The chain recombines TRBV27 with TRBJ2-5, with D possibly being TRBD1 (6 bases). The CDR3 totals 14 residues. Germline values: CDR1 MNHEY, CDR2 SMNVEV (reference sequence). Trimming took 2 bases from V and 5 from J, leaving 12 bases between them. CDR3 nucleotide sequence: TGTGCCAGCAGTTTAACCCCCCAGGGGGAGACCCAGTACTTC. This translates into CASSLTPQGETQYF.

The V and J genes are TRBV10-3 and TRBJ2-7, with D tentatively TRBD1 (7 bases). V was pared by 10 bases and J by 5 bases, with 24 bases between. The CDR3 loop spans 15 amino acids. Germline V gene lookup returns CDR1 ENHRY and CDR2 SYGVKD. The CDR3 DNA reads TGTGCCACCTCTGGGGGGCAGGGGGGTCCCGACGAGCAGTACTTC. Amino acids: CATSGGQGGPDEQYF.

The chain employs TRBV7-2 and TRBJ1-5; a weak D match, TRBD1 (6 bases). The germline V and J ends were trimmed by 1 base and 6 bases, with 13 bases remaining between them. Germline V gives CDR1 SGHTA, CDR2 FQGNSA. CDR3 length equals 15 residues. CDR3 sequence reads: CASSLGAGVGQPQHF. CDR3 DNA: TGTGCCAGCAGCTTAGGCGCAGGGGTCGGTCAGCCCCAGCATTTT.

This clone was seen once. The V gene is TRBV7-8, the J gene TRBJ1-2; D ambiguous. Germline V gene sequence: CDR1 SGHVS, CDR2 FQNEAQ. Trimming stripped 7 bases from V and 3 bases from J, with 15 bases between. CDR3 size: 14 residues. In DNA, the CDR3 is TGTGCCAGCACCGAGTCGGGTCAGCACTATGGCTACACCTTC. This encodes CASTESGQHYGYTF.

Comments on this clone: At the DNA level, this CDR3 is encoded by other sequences in the same sample as well. The V gene is TRBV9, the J gene TRBJ1-1, with D uncertain. This CDR3 has 14 residues. Trimming took 0 bases from V and 1 from J, leaving 7 bases between them. Germline CDR1 and CDR2: SGDLS and YYNGEE. CDR3 bases: TGTGCCAGCAGCGTAGGGTGGGGGAACACTGAAGCTTTCTTT. Encoded protein: CASSVGWGNTEAFF.